A single sample gave rise to the 16 T cell receptor beta chains below, sequenced in a study of T cells in localized non-small cell lung cancer. Assay: immunoSEQ multiplex PCR; the TCRdb copy retains only in-frame clones and omits some. Here the sample spans around 3,600 clones, roughly 22% being singletons. The material was lung tumor tissue, obtained before any cancer treatment. The receptors come from a man aged 18-55 years with stage II lung adenocarcinoma.

The chain recombines TRBV29-1 with TRBJ1-2; unclear D gene. The germline V gene has CDR1 SQVTM and CDR2 ANQGSEA. The ends were cut back, 3 bases at V and 2 bases at J, with 7 bases in the middle. CDR3 length: 12 amino acids. This CDR3 reads CSVDGRNYGYTF. CDR3 DNA: TGCAGCGTTGACGGGAGGAACTATGGCTACACCTTC. The variable domain in full, with the rest retrieved from reference TRBV29-1 and TRBJ1-2, is SAVISQKPSRDICQRGTSLTIQCQVDSQVTMMFWYRQQPGQSLTLIATANQGSEATYESGFVIDKFPISRPNLTFSTLTVSNMSPEDSSIYLCSVDGRNYGYTFGSGTRLTVV.

This clone was detected only a few times. The chain combines TRBV11-3 with TRBJ1-5, with 12 positions matching TRBD1. The V segment lost 7 bases and the J segment 9 bases; nucleotides outside the gene matches: 10. The CDR3 spans 15 residues. Germline CDR1 and CDR2: SGHNT and YENEEA. The CDR3 DNA follows: TGTGCCAGCAAAAGGGACAGGGGGCGAGAGACGCCCCAGCATTTT. This gives the protein CASKRDRGRETPQHF.

This clone was counted between two and nine times. J is TRBJ2-5 and V is TRBV11-3, with D uncertain. V lost 1 base to trimming and J lost 4 bases, with 13 bases between them. The CDR3 runs to 15 residues. Germline lookup yields CDR1 SGHNT and CDR2 YENEEA. CDR3 residues: CASSLVANTRETQYF. The CDR3 DNA reads TGTGCCAGCAGCTTAGTAGCCAACACCCGAGAGACCCAGTACTTC.

The chain combines TRBV28 with TRBJ1-5; 7 nucleotides agree with TRBD1. Trimming cost V 3 bases and J 6 bases; bases outside gene matches: 5. The germline V gene has CDR1 MDHEN and CDR2 SYDVKM. This CDR3 is built from 14 residues. CDR3 sequence reads: CASSLGDRAQPQHF. In DNA, the CDR3 is TGTGCCAGCAGTTTGGGAGACAGGGCTCAGCCCCAGCATTTT.

This chain uses TRBV6-8 with TRBJ1-1, with D unresolved. This CDR3 region has 13 residues. V was pared by 0 bases and J by 1 base, with 3 bases between. Germline loops: CDR1 MNHGY, CDR2 SAAAGT. The CDR3 here is CASSYSQNTEAFF. The DNA for the CDR3 is TGTGCCAGCAGTTACTCCCAGAACACTGAAGCTTTCTTT.

J is TRBJ2-5 and V is TRBV11-3, with D perhaps matching TRBD2 (5 bases). Germline assignment: CDR1 SGHNT and CDR2 YENEEA. This CDR3 is 14 amino acids long. V was pared by 1 base and J by 2 bases, with 8 bases between. CDR3 coding DNA: TGTGCCAGCAGCTTAGTCCGGGAACAAGAGACCCAGTACTTC. Its protein is CASSLVREQETQYF.

In its sample, this clone was seen a few times. Germline is not matched at one junction end, which may reflect a read error. The chain combines TRBV6-8 with TRBJ1-1; D not certain. Germline CDR1 MNHGY, CDR2 SAAAGT. There are 14 residues in the CDR3. The CDR3 spells CAISATLDRTEAFF. CDR3 DNA sequence: TGTGCCATCAGTGCGACCCTAGACCGAACTGAAGCTTTCTTT.

The chain has TRBV9 and TRBJ1-2; TRBD1 matches 8 bases. This CDR3 comprises 14 residues. Looked up from germline, CDR1 is SGDLS and CDR2 is YYNGEE. V was clipped by 5 bases and J by 8 bases; unmatched bases: 11. Written as DNA, the CDR3 is TGTGCCAGCAGGACCCAGGGGGCGCCGGGAGGCTACACCTTC. It is translated as CASRTQGAPGGYTF.

This clone was seen more than once but under ten times. This chain connects TRBV11-3 to TRBJ1-3; D call uncertain. Germline V CDR1 and CDR2: SGHNT, YENEEA. Trimming shortened V by 8 bases and J by 4 bases, and 15 bases separated the two germline ends. The CDR3 is made up of 14 amino acids. The CDR3 loop is CASPPGSLGNTIYF. Here the CDR3 DNA reads TGTGCCAGCCCCCCTGGGTCTCTGGGAAACACCATATATTTT.

This chain links TRBV5-1 with TRBJ2-6; D gene uncertain. The V end was cut by 4 bases, the J end by 0 bases, with 11 bases between. The CDR3 runs to 16 residues. CDR1 is SGHRS, CDR2 YFSETQ, per germline. This CDR3 is CASSQDLGSGANVLTF. The DNA of the CDR3 is TGCGCCAGCAGCCAAGATCTGGGCTCTGGGGCCAACGTCCTGACTTTC.

This clone was recorded a few times. The chain employs TRBV12-5 and TRBJ2-1; a possible D gene is TRBD1 (6 bases). Germline V CDR1 and CDR2: LGHNT, FRNRAP. The CDR3 is made up of 13 amino acids. CDR3 DNA: TGTGCCGGGGCAGGTAGGGACAAGACGGGGCAGTTCTTC. It translates to CAGAGRDKTGQFF.

The rearrangement links TRBV11-3 to TRBJ2-7; D perhaps matches TRBD2 (6 bases). The CDR3 runs to 16 residues. Germline V gene sequence: CDR1 SGHNT, CDR2 YENEEA. Trimming shortened V by 5 bases and J by 0 bases, and 17 bases separated the two germline ends. The CDR3 loop reads CASSPAGPGTSYEQYF. Written as DNA, the CDR3 is TGTGCCAGCAGCCCCGCGGGGCCAGGGACCTCCTACGAGCAGTACTTC.

This clone was recorded a few times. J is TRBJ2-3 and V is TRBV6-8; TRBD1 might be the D (7 bases). Per the germline V gene, CDR1 is MNHGY and CDR2 is SAAAGT. V shed 7 bases and J shed 4 bases, with 15 bases lying between them. CDR3 size: 14 residues. The CDR3 DNA follows: TGTGCCAGCAATGAACAGGGGAGGCCAGATACGCAGTATTTT. It specifies CASNEQGRPDTQYF.

This clone has a handful of counts. CDR3 nucleotides: TGTGCCAGCAGTTGGGGACAGGGAATCTATGGCTACACCTTC. Translated, it gives CASSWGQGIYGYTF. The rearrangement uses TRBV28 and TRBJ1-2; the match to TRBD1 covers 9 bases. Germline loops: CDR1 MDHEN, CDR2 SYDVKM. The CDR3 consists of 14 residues. J was trimmed by 4 bases and V by 4 bases; bases with no gene match: 4.

This clone was detected a few times. The rearrangement joins TRBV30 to TRBJ1-5; unclear D gene. This CDR3 has 13 residues. Germline V gives CDR1 GTSNPN, CDR2 SVGIG (reference sequence). Trimming removed 5 bases from V and 3 bases from J, with 11 bases in between. The chain's CDR3 is CAWGPGINQPQHF. The CDR3 nucleotides read TGTGCCTGGGGCCCTGGGATCAATCAGCCCCAGCATTTT.

This chain joins TRBV7-1 and TRBJ1-5; the D is unclear. TRBV7-1 is identified as an open reading frame with a role that is uncertain. The V gene lost 5 bases and the J gene lost 7 bases, with 12 bases spanning the gap. The CDR3 extends over 13 amino acids. This chain's CDR3 is CASSINQGQPQHF. As DNA, the CDR3 is TGTGCCAGCAGCATCAACCAAGGCCAGCCCCAGCATTTT.